Presented here are 23 T cell receptor beta chains from one specimen sequenced in a study of blood T cell repertoires in COVID-19. Sequenced by immunoSEQ multiplex PCR; TCRdb stores in-frame clones only, minus some. The sample shows around 100,000 clones, approximately 90% of them seen only once. The source material was peripheral blood. These receptors originate from a man aged 55 to 70 with acute or convalescent COVID-19.

The chain carries TRBV6-1 and TRBJ1-2; D is possibly TRBD1 (5 bases). The germline CDR1 and CDR2 sequences are MNHNS and SASEGT. V was pared by 3 bases and J by 7 bases, with 18 bases between. The CDR3 is 15 residues long. CDR3 in DNA: TGTGCCAGCAGTGAGGATCAGGGAGGCATAGCTGGCTACACCTTC. It yields the protein CASSEDQGGIAGYTF.

This sequence joins TRBV19 and TRBJ2-1, with 13 bases fitting TRBD2. V was pared by 4 bases and J by 8 bases, with 20 bases of the junction left unmatched. Germline CDR1 is LNHDA and CDR2 is SQIVND (reference sequence). The CDR3 covers 20 residues. The CDR3 region has the DNA TGTGCCAGTAGTAGTGCCGCACTAGCGGGAGGGCCGAGACCAAGAGATGAGCAGTTCTTC. It is translated as CASSSAALAGGPRPRDEQFF.

The chain joins TRBV29-1 to TRBJ2-5, with D unresolved. In germline, CDR1 is SQVTM, CDR2 ANQGSEA. Trimming shortened V by 2 bases and J by 5 bases, and 9 bases separated the two germline ends. CDR3 length: 12 amino acids. The CDR3 nucleotides read TGCAGCGTTGAATCCGCGTTTGAGACCCAGTACTTC. This translates into CSVESAFETQYF.

This clone was observed a single time. This rearrangement joins TRBV5-1 to TRBJ2-7; D ambiguous. The CDR3 extends over 14 amino acids. Deletions cut 1 base from V and 2 bases from J, with 10 bases between. Germline assignment: CDR1 SGHRS and CDR2 YFSETQ. The CDR3 DNA reads TGCGCCAGCAGCTTGACCTCAGATACCTACGAGCAGTACGTC. This sequence encodes CASSLTSDTYEQYV.

This chain links TRBV19 with TRBJ1-5; a weak D match, TRBD1 (5 bases). The germline CDR1 and CDR2 sequences are LNHDA and SQIVND (reference sequence). This CDR3 region has 15 residues. Trimming left V 6 bases short and J 7 bases short, with 19 bases between. CDR3 DNA: TGTGCCAGTAGGAACACCGGGACTACCAAGCAGCCCCAGCATTTT. It encodes CASRNTGTTKQPQHF.

The chain combines TRBV19 with TRBJ1-1, with a possible D match to TRBD1 (6 bases). Per germline, CDR1 LNHDA and CDR2 SQIVND (reference sequence). V lost 3 bases, J lost 1 base, and 12 bases lay in between. The CDR3 is made up of 15 amino acids. The CDR3 nucleotides read TGTGCCAGTAGTATCATGGGGGCGCGGAACACTGAAGCTTTCTTT. This translates into CASSIMGARNTEAFF.

This chain uses TRBV7-2 with TRBJ2-3; possibly TRBD1 for D (6 bases). This CDR3 spans 15 amino acids. Germline V gives CDR1 SGHTA, CDR2 FQGNSA. Trimming removed 1 base from V and 6 bases from J, with 14 bases in between. The CDR3 bases are TGTGCCAGCAGCTTAGTTCGAGGGGGTGTGGATACGCAGTATTTT. Encoded protein: CASSLVRGGVDTQYF.

The V call is TRBV19, the J call TRBJ2-1; 10 bases are shared with TRBD2. V dropped 7 bases and J dropped 5; count of bases not matched to a gene: 20. There are 19 residues in the CDR3. Germline CDR1 is LNHDA and CDR2 is SQIVND (reference sequence). The CDR3 nucleotides read TGTGCCAGTACCCTAAGGAAAGGAGCGGGAGGGCCGAAGAACAATGAGCAGTTCTTC. It encodes CASTLRKGAGGPKNNEQFF.

The J gene is TRBJ1-2, the V gene TRBV19; 9 nucleotides agree with TRBD1. V lost 10 bases and J lost 5; bases outside the gene matches: 11. The CDR3 covers 14 residues. Per the germline V gene, CDR1 is LNHDA and CDR2 is SQIVND (reference sequence). The CDR3 DNA follows: TGTGCCACCGCCCTCGAGGGGACAGGGTATGGCTACACCTTC. Translation gives CATALEGTGYGYTF.

V gene TRBV19 combines with J gene TRBJ1-2, with D unresolved. The V end lost 3 bases, the J end lost 5 bases, and 16 bases lay between the germline ends. There are 15 residues in the CDR3. The germline CDR1 and CDR2 sequences are LNHDA and SQIVND (reference sequence). As DNA, the CDR3 is TGTGCCAGTAGTATCCGGGTTCCCGACTCGTATGGCTACACCTTC. Encoded protein: CASSIRVPDSYGYTF. Based on the CDR3 plus reference TRBV19 and TRBJ1-2, the full variable domain is DGGITQSPKYLFRKEGQNVTLSCEQNLNHDAMYWYRQDPGQGLRLIYYSQIVNDFQKGDIAEGYSVSREKKESFPLTVTSAQKNPTAFYLCASSIRVPDSYGYTFGSGTRLTVV.

This chain joins TRBV5-8 and TRBJ1-5; D unclear. CDR3 length equals 12 residues. With 2 bases removed from V and 9 bases from J, the gap between germline ends came to 9 bases. CDR1 is SGHTS and CDR2 is YDEGEE in the germline V gene. Here the CDR3 reads CASSFEFRPQHF. CDR3 bases: TGTGCCAGCAGCTTTGAGTTCCGGCCCCAGCATTTT.

The V call is TRBV6-5, the J call TRBJ1-1, with D possibly being TRBD1 (6 bases). There are 16 residues in the CDR3. Germline values: CDR1 MNHEY, CDR2 SVGAGI. The V and J ends lost 3 bases and 4 bases respectively, with 18 bases between them. CDR3 in amino acids: CASSYNGGAWGTEAFF. As DNA, the CDR3 is TGTGCCAGCAGTTATAACGGGGGGGCTTGGGGCACTGAAGCTTTCTTT.

The V gene is TRBV15, the J gene TRBJ1-6; 9 positions agree with TRBD1. Germline V gene data show CDR1 as LNHNV and CDR2 as YYDKDF (reference sequence). CDR3 length: 17 amino acids. V lost 0 bases to trimming and J lost 10 bases; unmatched junction nucleotides: 10. CDR3 region: CATSRDGWGTGNSPLHF. The CDR3 bases are TGTGCCACCAGCAGAGATGGATGGGGGACAGGGAACTCACCCCTCCACTTT.

The V and J genes are TRBV6-1 and TRBJ2-4, with D maybe TRBD2 (6 bases). Germline V gives CDR1 MNHNS, CDR2 SASEGT. This CDR3 has 16 residues. Trimming stripped 4 bases from V and 0 bases from J, with 13 bases between. The CDR3 is CASSGRDFLAKNIQYF. CDR3 coding DNA: TGTGCCAGCAGTGGACGGGACTTCCTAGCCAAAAACATTCAGTACTTC.

The chain joins TRBV7-3 to TRBJ2-7; D might be TRBD2 (5 bases). Trimming removed 5 bases from V and 0 bases from J, with 8 bases in between. The CDR3 covers 13 residues. Germline loops: CDR1 SGHTA, CDR2 FQGTGA. The CDR3 DNA sequence: TGTGCCAGCAGCGCCGGACTCTCCTACGAGCAGTACGTC. It encodes CASSAGLSYEQYV.

As regards this clone: The identical CDR3 is also encoded by other nucleotide sequences in the sample. The chain recombines TRBV9 with TRBJ1-2, with D perhaps matching TRBD1 (6 bases). The V and J ends lost 0 bases and 4 bases respectively, with 13 bases between them. This CDR3 is built from 15 residues. CDR1 is SGDLS, CDR2 YYNGEE, per germline. CDR3 DNA sequence: TGTGCCAGCAGCGTAGACCCAGGGGATCCCTATGGCTACACCTTC. Translated: CASSVDPGDPYGYTF.

This clone was recorded only once. The V gene is TRBV18, the J gene TRBJ2-7; 7 nucleotides agree with TRBD1. The CDR3 has 16 residues. CDR1 is KGHSH and CDR2 is LQKENI in the germline V gene. Losses at the gene ends were 3 bases for V and 2 bases for J; bases not matched to a gene: 10. The CDR3 region is CASSPSGQLNTYEQYF. The CDR3 nucleotides are TGTGCCAGCTCACCCTCGGGACAGCTCAATACCTACGAGCAGTACTTC.

In its sample, this clone was seen a few times. V and J are TRBV4-2 and TRBJ2-4, with no clear D. The CDR3 loop spans 13 amino acids. The V gene's germline CDR1 is LGHNA and CDR2 YNFKEQ. V lost 0 bases to trimming and J lost 9 bases, with 9 bases between them. CDR3 sequence: CASSQDISSIQYF. CDR3 DNA: TGTGCCAGCAGCCAAGATATTAGTAGCATTCAGTACTTC.

CDR3 residues: CASSQEVTGDQPQHF. CDR3 bases: TGCGCCAGCAGCCAAGAAGTAACGGGAGATCAGCCCCAGCATTTT. The rearrangement joins TRBV4-1 to TRBJ1-5; D is ambiguous. With 0 bases removed from V and 5 bases from J, the gap between germline ends came to 11 bases. Per germline, CDR1 MGHRA and CDR2 YSYEKL. This CDR3 comprises 15 residues.

The J gene is TRBJ1-4, the V gene TRBV20-1; a possible D gene is TRBD1 (6 bases). From germline, CDR1 is DFQATT and CDR2 SNEGSKA (reference sequence). Trimming pared 7 bases from V and 10 bases from J, leaving 13 bases between. This CDR3 comprises 11 residues. The DNA for the CDR3 is TGCAGTGGCCAGGGGCAGGGAAAACTGTTTTTT. It encodes CSGQGQGKLFF.

Only one count was recorded for this clone. The chain joins TRBV30 to TRBJ1-2; D uncertain. The CDR3 consists of 12 residues. Germline CDR1 GTSNPN, CDR2 SVGIG (reference sequence). The germline V and J ends were trimmed by 5 bases and 7 bases, with 14 bases remaining between them. The CDR3 DNA reads as TGTGCCTGGGTTGGCGGCCGTTTTGGCTACACCTTC. Amino acid sequence: CAWVGGRFGYTF.

The rearrangement uses TRBV5-6 and TRBJ2-1, with 9 positions matching TRBD2. Germline-derived CDR1 and CDR2 are SGHDT and YYEEEE. The CDR3 runs 15 residues. Germline trimming cut 4 bases from V and 7 bases from J; bases unmatched to any gene: 9. CDR3 loop: CASSPLAGIRNEQFF. The CDR3 DNA follows: TGTGCCAGCAGCCCTCTAGCGGGAATACGGAATGAGCAGTTCTTC.

The chain carries TRBV30 and TRBJ1-2; D may be TRBD1 (6 bases). The CDR3 contains 13 residues. CDR1 is GTSNPN, CDR2 SVGIG, per germline (reference sequence). V gave up 2 bases and J gave up 4 bases, with 11 bases separating them. This CDR3 reads CAWSTGPTYGYTF. DNA for the CDR3: TGTGCCTGGAGTACAGGGCCCACCTATGGCTACACCTTC. Using reference TRBV30 and TRBJ1-2 for the parts outside the CDR3, the full variable domain is SQTIHQWPATLVQPVGSPLSLECTVEGTSNPNLYWYRQAAGRGLQLLFYSVGIGQISSEVPQNLSASRPQDRQFILSSKKLLLSDSGFYLCAWSTGPTYGYTFGSGTRLTVV.